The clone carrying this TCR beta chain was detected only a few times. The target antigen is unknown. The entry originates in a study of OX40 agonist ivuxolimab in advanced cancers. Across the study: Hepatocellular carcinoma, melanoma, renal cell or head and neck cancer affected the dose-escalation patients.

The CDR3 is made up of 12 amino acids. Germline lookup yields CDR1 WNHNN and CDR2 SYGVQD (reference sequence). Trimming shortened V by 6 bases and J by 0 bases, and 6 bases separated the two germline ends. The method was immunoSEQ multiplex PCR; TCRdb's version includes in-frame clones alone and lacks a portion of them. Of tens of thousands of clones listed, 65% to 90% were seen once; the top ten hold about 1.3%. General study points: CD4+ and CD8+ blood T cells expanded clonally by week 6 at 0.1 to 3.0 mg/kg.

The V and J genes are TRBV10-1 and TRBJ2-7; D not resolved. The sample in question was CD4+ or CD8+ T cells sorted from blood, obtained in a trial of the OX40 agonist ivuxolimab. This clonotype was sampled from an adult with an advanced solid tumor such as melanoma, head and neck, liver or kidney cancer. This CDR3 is CASSRSSYEQYF. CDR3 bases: TGCGCCAGCAGCAGGAGCTCCTACGAGCAGTACTTC.